This entry lists 14 T cell receptor beta chains sequenced from one sample in a study of T-cell reconstitution after alpha-beta-depleted transplantation in children. The authors prepared the TCRbeta library with unique molecular identifiers. TCRdb independently ran MiXCR on the PCR reads; one entry per CDR3 protein. The sample lists over 200,000 distinct CDR3 sequences, approximately 10% occurring once. The sample here was PBMCs, taken before TCRalphabeta/CD19-depleted stem cell transplant. These receptors came from a child under two years old with acute myeloid leukemia, due to receive a stem cell transplant.

This clonotype came up a few times. A clone one base away is much larger, so this may be a read error. The V and J genes are TRBV28 and TRBJ1-2, with TRBD1 identical over 7 bases. Looked up from germline, CDR1 is MDHEN and CDR2 is SYDVKM. The CDR3 is 13 residues long. In DNA form, the CDR3 reads TGTGCCAGCAGATCGGGACAGACCTATGGCTACCCCTTC. Its protein is CASRSGQTYGYPF.

This clonotype was detected many times. This chain connects TRBV20-1 to TRBJ2-4; 9 bases are shared with TRBD2. Per germline, CDR1 DFQATT and CDR2 SNEGSKA (reference sequence). The CDR3 totals 14 residues. V was pared by 1 base and J by 6 bases, with 4 bases of the junction left unmatched. CDR3 sequence (DNA): TGCAGTGCTAGAGCCGGGACTAGCAGAAACATTCAGTACTTC. It codes for CSARAGTSRNIQYF.

Regarding this clonotype: A read error may account for a junction end that differs from germline. J is TRBJ2-1 and V is TRBV7-3; TRBD2 is a possible D gene (5 bases). There are 15 residues in the CDR3. Germline lookup yields CDR1 SGHTA and CDR2 FQGTGA. The CDR3 DNA follows: TGTACCAGCAGCCCTCCCCGGACTTGCGACAATGAGCAGTTCTTC. It translates to CTSSPPRTCDNEQFF.

This clonotype appeared many times. This chain uses TRBV21-1 with TRBJ2-7; the table assigns TRBD2, which was not confirmed against the DNA. TRBV21-1 is a listed pseudogene. This CDR3 is built from 15 residues. CDR3 loop: CASSKVPSGSCEQYF. CDR3 nucleotide sequence: TGTGCCAGCAGCAAAGTTCCTAGCGGGAGTTGCGAGCAGTACTTC.

In this sample, this clonotype turned up many times. The chain employs TRBV28 and TRBJ2-5; D ambiguous. CDR3 length: 14 residues. The germline gives CDR1 MDHEN, CDR2 SYDVKM. V was clipped by 2 bases and J by 5 bases, with 12 bases between them. This CDR3 reads CASSLPVEWETQYF. The CDR3 DNA reads as TGTGCCAGCAGTTTACCCGTGGAATGGGAGACCCAGTACTTC.

This clonotype was picked up many times. This chain links TRBV20-1 with TRBJ2-7; perhaps D is TRBD1 or TRBD2 (5 bases each). Germline CDR1 reads DFQATT; CDR2 reads SNEGSKA (reference sequence). V lost 3 bases and J 0 bases, leaving 15 bases between the germline ends. The CDR3 is 15 amino acids. The CDR3 loop is CSARDLVGGSYEQYF. Here the CDR3 DNA reads TGCAGTGCTAGGGATCTCGTTGGGGGCTCCTACGAGCAGTACTTC.

This clonotype was observed a few times. V is TRBV13 and J is TRBJ1-2, with D maybe TRBD1 (6 bases). The V gene's germline CDR1 is PRHDT and CDR2 FYEKMQ (reference sequence). The V end lost 5 bases, the J end lost 0 bases, and 10 bases lay between the germline ends. This CDR3 region has 14 residues. The CDR3 reads CASSRTEANYGYTF. The CDR3 bases are TGTGCCAGCAGCCGGACAGAGGCTAACTATGGCTACACCTTC.

At least ten counts were recorded for this clonotype. The chain couples TRBV29-1 to TRBJ2-7; possibly TRBD1 for D (5 bases). CDR1 and CDR2 from the germline V gene are SQVTM and ANQGSEA. CDR3 length: 12 residues. V was pared by 4 bases and J by 3 bases, with 10 bases between. DNA of the CDR3: TGCAGCGTTGCACAGGAAGTCTACGAGCAGTACTTC. It translates to CSVAQEVYEQYF.

This clonotype occurred many times. This rearrangement joins TRBV5-1 to TRBJ2-3; the D gene is possibly TRBD2 (6 bases). V was shortened by 4 bases and J by 0 bases, with 12 bases between the two germline ends. The CDR3 runs 15 residues. From germline, CDR1 is SGHRS and CDR2 YFSETQ. Written as DNA, the CDR3 is TGCGCCAGCAGCCCCTCGGCGGGAAGCACAGATACGCAGTATTTT. Amino acid sequence: CASSPSAGSTDTQYF.

In this sample, this clonotype turned up many times. The chain combines TRBV20-1 with TRBJ2-5; D not resolved. The CDR3 is 12 amino acids. The germline V gene encodes CDR1 DFQATT and CDR2 SNEGSKA (reference sequence). The ends were cut back, 4 bases at V and 4 bases at J, with 10 bases in the middle. CDR3 amino acids: CSATGRRETQYF. The CDR3 coding sequence is TGCAGTGCTACAGGCCGAAGAGAGACCCAGTACTTC.

Many counts were recorded for this clonotype. The chain has TRBV4-2 and TRBJ2-7; D is possibly TRBD2 (6 bases). The CDR3 totals 14 residues. Trimming took 3 bases from V and 4 from J, leaving 13 bases between them. Germline loops: CDR1 LGHNA, CDR2 YNFKEQ. The CDR3 DNA sequence: TGTGCCAGCAGCCAGGGGACGGAGGGTTACGAGCAGTACTTC. Translating it yields CASSQGTEGYEQYF.

This clonotype showed up many times. This chain connects TRBV7-2 to TRBJ2-4; 9 bases match TRBD1. This CDR3 spans 14 amino acids. Germline CDR1 SGHTA, CDR2 FQGNSA. Unmatched junction bases numbered 9, after V lost 7 bases and J lost 8 bases. CDR3 sequence (DNA): TGTGCCAGCACCCTACAACAGGGGGCAGACATTCAGTACTTC. Amino acids: CASTLQQGADIQYF. Supplemented by reference TRBV7-2 and TRBJ2-4, the full variable domain reads GAGVSQSPSNKVTEKGKDVELRCDPISGHTALYWYRQSLGQGLEFLIYFQGNSAPDKSGLPSDRFSAERTGGSVSTLTIQRTQQEDSAVYLCASTLQQGADIQYFGAGTRLSVL.

This clonotype was observed at least ten times. The CDR3 loop reads CASAIAGVDNEQFF. The CDR3 nucleotides read TGCGCCAGCGCCATAGCGGGAGTCGACAATGAGCAGTTCTTC. The rearrangement uses TRBV4-3 and TRBJ2-1; 9 bases fit TRBD2. Germline assignment: CDR1 LGHNA and CDR2 YSLEER. This CDR3 is built from 14 residues. The V gene end was trimmed by 8 bases and the J gene end by 5 bases; junction bases not matched to a gene: 7.

This clonotype was observed at least ten times. The chain links TRBV5-1 to TRBJ2-7, with D perhaps matching TRBD1 (6 bases). CDR3 length: 13 amino acids. The germline CDR1 and CDR2 sequences are SGHRS and YFSETQ. The V end was cut by 4 bases, the J end by 5 bases, with 13 bases between. CDR3 DNA: TGCGCCAGCAGCCTAACAGGGAAGAACGAGCAGTACTTC. Its translation is CASSLTGKNEQYF.